This T cell receptor beta chain is from a study of shared clonotypes between healthy human individuals (TCRdb year 2020). In the study overall: Three men and a couple of women, aged 18 to 49 years, made up the cohort. For each donor, three plates each were used for CD4 naive and CD4 memory, two plates were used for CD8 naive, and one plate was used for CD8 memory. Blood TCR repertoires of roughly five healthy adults were deeply sequenced to estimate repertoire size and the extent of clonotype sharing between individuals. Libraries were prepared and TCR repertoires were sequenced by different laboratories using diverse techniques, in order to increase sequencing depth and limit assay-specific biases. Leukapheresis yielded between about 0.94 and 9 billion PBMCs per donor.

Donors were healthy HIV-negative adults with no recently reported acute infections or vaccinations. All donors were Caucasian adults living in Nashville, Tennessee, USA. CD4+ T cells were enriched through magnetic negative selection, after which naive cells were positively selected on CD45RA and the remaining negative fraction served as the memory subset. Blood was obtained by leukapheresis, after which PBMCs were separated by Ficoll-Histopaque density gradient centrifugation and cryopreserved in liquid nitrogen vapor phase. Purity and quantity of every magnetically sorted T cell population were checked by analytical flow cytometry. Genomic DNA was isolated from each sorted fraction and quantified by UV absorbance on a Nanodrop 2000c. TCR CDR3 regions were amplified from genomic DNA by multiplex PCR using the deep immunoSEQ assay. Extracted genomic DNA from each cell subset was spread evenly across all wells of several immunoSEQ 96-well plates, with each plate serving as a replicate. For sorted subsets, about 0.2 ug genomic DNA, equal to tens of thousands of T cell genomes, was loaded into each replicate PCR. Purified libraries were quantified with a Qubit 3.0 fluorometer, sized on a Bioanalyzer 2100, and re-quantified with the KAPA Library Quantification kit. Every immunoSEQ 96-well plate was sequenced on a separate single-read 150-cycle Illumina NextSeq 550 flow cell. The authors processed their data as follows. Because the immunoSEQ output held only junctional sequences and lacked quality scores, the filtering could not match the filtering applied to full-length reads. Sequences were annotated with PyIR, a Python wrapper for IgBLAST v1.9, using IMGT germline references to assign V/J genes and CDR3. Any read was removed if the V/J assignment was weak (E-value above 1e-6), the CDR3 was missing, or the read contained stop codons, out-of-frame junctions, or ambiguous translated residues. V3J clonotypes were defined as sequences sharing an identical inferred V gene, J gene, and CDR3 amino acid sequence. The percentage overlap between two repertoires was calculated by dividing the number of shared unique clonotypes by the size of the smaller repertoire. Richness of each repertoire was evaluated using RTK rarefaction, the Chao1 estimator, and Recon v2.1 estimates of unobserved clonotypes. Generation probabilities were computed with OLGA for all TCRbeta clonotypes obtained by the gDNA method from several donors. TCRdb holds this immuneACCESS table with in-frame rearrangements only. Some clones are missing; in checked studies, unresolved V genes explain under half, and the rest has no known cause. For V, J and clone size, that table is used; D and trimming come from the DNA. The sample contains approximately 2,000,000 clones, roughly 92% of them found a single time. The ten largest clones represent approximately 0.41% of the sample.

Overall study outcomes, separate from this receptor: Compared with non-shared clonotypes, clonotypes shared by all four sorted-subset donors had higher generation probabilities. When several donors were compared, the shared fraction of clonotypes was about 5% for naive CD4, 3.5% to 4% for naive CD8, about 2.4% for memory CD4, and less than 0.5% for memory CD8. Even with the large sequencing depth, rarefaction of the sorted-subset datasets indicated that sequencing was incomplete. Larger estimated clonotype richness was generally found for naive subsets than for memory subsets. The genetic and exposure-history diversity represented was limited by the small number of donors. Only blood was sampled, and tissue TCR repertoires likely differ from those in blood. Pairwise subsampling led to the expectation that sequencing depth would affect the degree of clonotype sharing among donors.

As concerns this clone: Its antigen remains undetermined. Per-base qualities were not stored, and no clone one base away is much larger.

This TCR derives from a man aged 18 to 30 in good health. Some clones in this sample may be carry-over from other donors' samples. Sequencing input: naive CD4+ T cells from PBMCs. The meaning of the sample's cell subset or site label: CD45RA+ positively selected.

The DNA is TGCAGCGTTGAAAACCAGGGATACGGGGCCAACGTCCTGACTTTC. Translation gives CSVENQGYGANVLTF. The rearrangement combines TRBV29-1 with TRBJ2-6, and TRBD1 may be the D gene, going by 5 matching bases. Its CDR3 holds 15 amino acids, cysteine through phenylalanine. Only the CDR3 DNA stays, 45 bases, in frame from base 1. Trimming costs V 2 bases and J 4 bases, and their ends lie 12 bases apart. The germline V gene sets CDR1 to SQVTM and CDR2 to ANQGSEA. Extended through the reference TRBV29-1 and TRBJ2-6 proteins, this CDR3 yields the full variable domain: SAVISQKPSRDICQRGTSLTIQCQVDSQVTMMFWYRQQPGQSLTLIATANQGSEATYESGFVIDKFPISRPNLTFSTLTVSNMSPEDSSIYLCSVENQGYGANVLTFGAGSRLTVL.